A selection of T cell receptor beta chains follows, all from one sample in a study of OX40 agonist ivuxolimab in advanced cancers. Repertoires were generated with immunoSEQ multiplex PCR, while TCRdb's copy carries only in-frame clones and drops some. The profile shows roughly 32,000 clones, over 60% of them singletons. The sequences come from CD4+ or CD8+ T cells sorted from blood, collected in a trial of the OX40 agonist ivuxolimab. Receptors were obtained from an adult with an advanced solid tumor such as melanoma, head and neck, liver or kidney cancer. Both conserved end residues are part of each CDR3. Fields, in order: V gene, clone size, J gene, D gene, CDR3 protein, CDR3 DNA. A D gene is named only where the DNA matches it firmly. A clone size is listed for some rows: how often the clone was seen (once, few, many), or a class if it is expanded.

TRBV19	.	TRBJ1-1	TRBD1	CASSILQGAGTEAFF	TGTGCCAGTAGTATACTACAGGGGGCTGGGACTGAAGCTTTCTTT
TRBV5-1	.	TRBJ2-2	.	CASSLTTGELFF	TGCGCCAGCAGCTTAACTACCGGGGAGCTGTTTTTT
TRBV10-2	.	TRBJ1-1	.	CASRLGGWTEAFF	TGCGCCAGCAGGCTAGGGGGTTGGACTGAAGCTTTCTTT
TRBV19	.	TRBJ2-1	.	CASSITAYSYNEQFF	TGTGCCAGTAGTATTACAGCGTACTCCTACAATGAGCAGTTCTTC
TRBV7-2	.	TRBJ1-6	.	CASSLDPVSNNSPLHF	TGTGCCAGCAGCTTAGATCCGGTTTCCAATAATTCACCCCTCCACTTT
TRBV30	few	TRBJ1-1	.	CAWIAGLAAFF	TGTGCCTGGATTGCTGGATTAGCAGCTTTCTTT
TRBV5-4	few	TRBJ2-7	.	CASIVSLGRRYF	TGTGCCAGCATCGTATCTTTGGGGAGAAGGTACTTC
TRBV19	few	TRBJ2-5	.	CASSMRGEETQYF	TGTGCCAGTAGTATGCGGGGTGAAGAGACCCAGTACTTC
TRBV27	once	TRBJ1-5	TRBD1	CASSPGQGRQPQHF	TGTGCCAGCAGTCCAGGACAGGGACGGCAGCCCCAGCATTTT
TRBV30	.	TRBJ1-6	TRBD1	CAWNPGTGFSPLHF	TGTGCCTGGAATCCCGGGACAGGGTTCTCACCCCTCCACTTT
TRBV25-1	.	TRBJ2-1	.	CASSGLTGSGAYNEQFF	TGTGCCAGCAGTGGCCTAACTGGGTCAGGGGCCTACAATGAGCAGTTCTTC
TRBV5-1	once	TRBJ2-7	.	CASKRQGGYEQYF	TGCGCCAGCAAGCGACAGGGAGGATACGAGCAGTACTTC
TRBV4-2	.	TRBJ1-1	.	CASSQDEVNTEAFF	TGTGCCAGCAGCCAAGATGAGGTCAACACTGAAGCTTTCTTT
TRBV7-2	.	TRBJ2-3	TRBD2	CASSLTSGTSTDTQYF	TGTGCCAGCAGCTTGACTAGCGGAACTAGCACAGATACGCAGTATTTT
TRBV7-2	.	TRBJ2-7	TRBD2	CASSFALFGAGGRSYEQYF	TGTGCCAGCAGCTTTGCTTTGTTTGGAGCGGGGGGGCGCTCCTACGAGCAGTACTTC
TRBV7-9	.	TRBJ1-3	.	CASSPRPDLSGNTIYF	TGTGCCAGCAGCCCCCGACCGGACCTCTCTGGAAACACCATATATTTT
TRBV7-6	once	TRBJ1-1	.	CASSRGDLRNTEAFF	TGTGCCAGCAGCAGAGGGGACCTACGGAACACTGAAGCTTTCTTT
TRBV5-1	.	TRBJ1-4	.	CASSLTPPTNEKLFF	TGCGCCAGCAGCTTGACACCTCCAACTAATGAAAAACTGTTTTTT
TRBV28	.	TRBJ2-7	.	CASSKQGRYEQYF	TGTGCCAGCAGCAAACAGGGAAGGTACGAGCAGTACTTC
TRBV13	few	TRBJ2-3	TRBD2	CASSLVAGGPSADTQYF	TGTGCCAGCAGCTTAGTAGCGGGGGGGCCATCCGCAGATACGCAGTATTTT
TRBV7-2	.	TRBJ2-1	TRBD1	CASSLGTGTSNEQFF	TGTGCCAGCAGCTTAGGGACAGGCACGTCAAATGAGCAGTTCTTC
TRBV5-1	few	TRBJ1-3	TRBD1	CASSLGTGYGNTIYF	TGCGCCAGCAGCTTGGGGACAGGGTATGGAAACACCATATATTTT
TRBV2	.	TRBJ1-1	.	CASSQLGVKNTEAFF	TGTGCCAGCAGCCAACTTGGGGTGAAGAACACTGAAGCTTTCTTT
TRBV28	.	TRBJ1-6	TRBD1	CASSPLRGQGTGSPLHF	TGTGCCAGCAGTCCACTCCGGGGACAGGGTACGGGTTCACCCCTCCACTTT
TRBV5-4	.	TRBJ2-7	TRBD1	CASSRDRGSYEQYF	TGTGCCAGCAGCAGAGACAGGGGCTCCTACGAGCAGTACTTC
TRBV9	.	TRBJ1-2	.	CASSKMVDGYGYTF	TGTGCCAGCAGCAAGATGGTGGATGGCTATGGCTACACCTTC
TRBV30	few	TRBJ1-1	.	CAWNRNTEAFF	TGTGCCTGGAACAGAAACACTGAAGCTTTCTTT
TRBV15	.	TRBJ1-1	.	CATSWDTFEAFF	TGTGCCACCAGCTGGGACACATTCGAAGCTTTCTTT
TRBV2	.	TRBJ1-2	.	CASSEAGAGHLYGYTF	TGTGCCAGCAGTGAAGCCGGAGCGGGACACCTATATGGCTACACCTTC
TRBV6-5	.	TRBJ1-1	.	CASSYSRVGTEAFF	TGTGCCAGCAGTTACTCCCGGGTCGGCACTGAAGCTTTCTTT
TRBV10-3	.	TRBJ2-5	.	CAVNSGTPQETQYF	TGTGCCGTAAACTCCGGGACTCCCCAAGAGACCCAGTACTTC
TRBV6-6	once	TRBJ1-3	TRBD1	CASHSGQGGNTIYF	TGTGCCAGCCACAGCGGACAGGGCGGAAACACCATATATTTT
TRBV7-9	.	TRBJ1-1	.	CASSLAWGTEAFF	TGTGCCAGCAGCTTAGCATGGGGCACTGAAGCTTTCTTT
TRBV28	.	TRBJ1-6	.	CASSFPRVSPLHF	TGTGCCAGCAGTTTTCCCCGGGTGTCACCCCTCCACTTT
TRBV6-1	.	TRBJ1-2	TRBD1	CASNPGQGVGGYTF	TGTGCCAGCAACCCGGGACAGGGTGTCGGTGGCTACACCTTC
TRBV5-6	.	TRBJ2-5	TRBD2	CASSHGTSGAAGPQYF	TGTGCCAGCAGCCACGGGACTAGCGGGGCGGCCGGGCCCCAGTACTTC
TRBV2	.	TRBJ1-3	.	CASSTQAGSNGNTIYF	TGTGCCAGCAGTACGCAGGCGGGGTCGAACGGAAACACCATATATTTT
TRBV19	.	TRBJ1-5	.	CASSATTGDSNQPQHF	TGTGCCAGTAGTGCGACCACAGGAGATAGCAATCAGCCCCAGCATTTT
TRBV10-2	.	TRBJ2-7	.	CASSEGKTRSYEQYF	TGCGCCAGCAGTGAGGGGAAAACGCGATCCTACGAGCAGTACTTC
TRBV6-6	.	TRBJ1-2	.	CASSWGGYTF	TGTGCCAGCAGTTGGGGCGGCTACACCTTC
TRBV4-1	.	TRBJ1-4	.	CASSQGRRGEEKLFF	TGCGCCAGCAGCCAAGGTCGCAGGGGAGAAGAAAAACTGTTTTTT
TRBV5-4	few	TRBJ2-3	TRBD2	CASSLDGGGTDTQYF	TGTGCCAGCAGCTTGGACGGCGGGGGTACAGATACGCAGTATTTT
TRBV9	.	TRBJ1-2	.	CASRTPGRHGYTF	TGTGCCAGCAGGACCCCGGGCAGGCATGGCTACACCTTC
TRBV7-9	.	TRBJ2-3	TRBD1	CASSPGDRASTDTQYF	TGTGCCAGCAGCCCAGGCGACAGGGCGAGCACAGATACGCAGTATTTT
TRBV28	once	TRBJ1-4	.	CASSAPQGLGEKLFF	TGTGCCAGCAGTGCCCCCCAGGGGTTAGGCGAAAAACTGTTTTTT
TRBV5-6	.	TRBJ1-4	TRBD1	CASRRRQGEKLFF	TGTGCCAGCAGAAGGCGACAGGGGGAAAAACTGTTTTTT
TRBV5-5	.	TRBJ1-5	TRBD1	CASSLWGQGISNQPQHF	TGTGCCAGCAGCTTGTGGGGACAGGGGATCAGCAATCAGCCCCAGCATTTT
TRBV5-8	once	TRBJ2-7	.	CASSLGRSYEQYF	TGTGCCAGCAGCTTGGGAAGGTCCTACGAGCAGTACTTC
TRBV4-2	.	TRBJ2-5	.	CASSQGVNSRETQYF	TGTGCCAGCAGCCAGGGAGTCAACAGTCGGGAGACCCAGTACTTC
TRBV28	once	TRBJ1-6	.	CASSPVSTYNSPLHF	TGTGCCAGCAGTCCCGTTTCTACGTATAATTCACCCCTCCACTTT
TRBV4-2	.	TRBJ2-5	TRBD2	CASSQDWSGGALETQYF	TGTGCCAGCAGCCAAGATTGGAGCGGGGGGGCCCTCGAGACCCAGTACTTC
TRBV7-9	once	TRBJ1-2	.	CASSPPGPDF	TGTGCCAGCAGCCCACCGGGGCCCGACTTC
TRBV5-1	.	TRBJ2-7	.	CASRLDIFYEQYF	TGCGCCAGCCGATTGGACATTTTCTACGAGCAGTACTTC
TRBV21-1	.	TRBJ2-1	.	CASSRRLTRFF	TGTGCCAGCAGCAGACGACTGACGCGGTTCTTC
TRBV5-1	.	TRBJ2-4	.	CASSLAGGGIGNIQYF	TGCGCCAGCAGCTTGGCCGGAGGGGGCATAGGAAACATTCAGTACTTC